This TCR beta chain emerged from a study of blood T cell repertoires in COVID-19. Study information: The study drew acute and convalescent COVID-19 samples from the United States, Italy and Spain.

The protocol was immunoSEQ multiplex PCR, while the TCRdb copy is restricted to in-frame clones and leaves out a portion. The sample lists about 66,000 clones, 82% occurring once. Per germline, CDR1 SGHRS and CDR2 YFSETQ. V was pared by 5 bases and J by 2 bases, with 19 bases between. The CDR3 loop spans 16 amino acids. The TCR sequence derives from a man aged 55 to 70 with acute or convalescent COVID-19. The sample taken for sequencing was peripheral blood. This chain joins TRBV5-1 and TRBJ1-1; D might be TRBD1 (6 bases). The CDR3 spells CASRREPTGTNTEAFF. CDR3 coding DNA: TGCGCCAGCAGAAGGGAACCGACAGGAACCAACACTGAAGCTTTCTTT.